The 8 T cell receptor beta chains below were found in one sample sequenced in a study of human versus mouse CDR3 diversity and MHC coevolution. Assay: immunoSEQ multiplex PCR; the TCRdb copy retains only in-frame clones and omits some. The sample consists of tens of thousands of clones, about 94% of them appearing once. The sample consisted of naive CD4+ T cells from blood. Subset meaning: CD45RO-negative CD62L-positive naive CD4 T cells. All receptors derive from a person aged 55 to 75 in good health.

The CDR3 bases are TGTGCCAGCGGATCAGGGGGAACTTATTTCCAAGAGACCCAGTACTTC. This encodes CASGSGGTYFQETQYF. The chain uses TRBV2 and TRBJ2-5, with 7 bases fitting TRBD1. The CDR3 is 16 residues long. The trim removed 8 bases at V and 1 base at J, leaving 13 bases unmatched. Germline CDR1 and CDR2: SNHLY and FYNNEI.

The CDR3 DNA reads TGTGCCATCAGTGAGTATGGGACAGGTCCCCGGAACACTGAAGCTTTCTTT. Translating it yields CAISEYGTGPRNTEAFF. V usage is TRBV10-3 and J usage is TRBJ1-1; 8 nucleotides match TRBD1. V lost 1 base and J lost 1; bases outside the gene matches: 8. CDR3 size: 17 residues. The germline V gene has CDR1 ENHRY and CDR2 SYGVKD.

The chain couples TRBV6-1 to TRBJ2-3; tentative D call: TRBD1 (5 bases). The V end lost 6 bases, the J end lost 0 bases, and 10 bases lay between the germline ends. Per the germline V gene, CDR1 is MNHNS and CDR2 is SASEGT. CDR3 length: 14 amino acids. CDR3 sequence (DNA): TGTGCCAGCAGCGGACAACCGAGCACAGATACGCAGTATTTT. Translated, it gives CASSGQPSTDTQYF.

The chain links TRBV5-6 to TRBJ2-7; 13 bases agree with TRBD2. The V gene's germline CDR1 is SGHDT and CDR2 YYEEEE. This CDR3 is built from 17 residues. The trim removed 3 bases at V and 4 bases at J, leaving 10 bases unmatched. CDR3 sequence (DNA): TGTGCCAGCAGCTCCCGGAGGACTAGCGGGAGACTATACGAGCAGTACTTC. Amino acid sequence: CASSSRRTSGRLYEQYF.

V and J are TRBV4-2 and TRBJ2-5, with 7 positions matching TRBD2. TRBJ2-7 matches the DNA end more closely, so the J call is doubtful. Per the germline V gene, CDR1 is LGHNA and CDR2 is YNFKEQ. CDR3 length: 15 amino acids. The CDR3 here is CASSQVPSGLYEQYF. The CDR3 DNA reads as TGTGCCAGCAGCCAAGTGCCTAGCGGACTCTACGAGCAGTACTTC.

The chain carries TRBV18 and TRBJ2-7; the match to TRBD2 covers 13 bases. Germline V gene sequence: CDR1 KGHSH, CDR2 LQKENI. J was trimmed by 3 bases and V by 6 bases; bases with no gene match: 5. The CDR3 loop spans 15 amino acids. The CDR3, as DNA: TGTGCCAGCTCTCGGACTAGCGGGAGATTCTACGAGCAGTACTTC. This sequence encodes CASSRTSGRFYEQYF.

The chain recombines TRBV7-2 with TRBJ2-4, with 15 bases that match TRBD2. The germline V gene encodes CDR1 SGHTA and CDR2 FQGNSA. V trimming: 0 bases; J trimming: 8 bases; junction bases outside the gene matches: 8. This CDR3 contains 18 residues. CDR3 nucleotide sequence: TGTGCCAGCAGCTTAGCGTTGGGACTAGCGGGAGGACTTGACATTCAGTACTTC. It encodes CASSLALGLAGGLDIQYF.

This rearrangement joins TRBV10-3 to TRBJ2-5; a weak D match, TRBD2 (6 bases). Deletions cut 6 bases from V and 5 bases from J, with 19 bases between. Germline loops: CDR1 ENHRY, CDR2 SYGVKD. The CDR3 is 15 residues long. The CDR3 reads CAIRLNGGKGETQYF. The CDR3 DNA reads as TGTGCCATCAGACTTAATGGGGGGAAGGGGGAGACCCAGTACTTC.